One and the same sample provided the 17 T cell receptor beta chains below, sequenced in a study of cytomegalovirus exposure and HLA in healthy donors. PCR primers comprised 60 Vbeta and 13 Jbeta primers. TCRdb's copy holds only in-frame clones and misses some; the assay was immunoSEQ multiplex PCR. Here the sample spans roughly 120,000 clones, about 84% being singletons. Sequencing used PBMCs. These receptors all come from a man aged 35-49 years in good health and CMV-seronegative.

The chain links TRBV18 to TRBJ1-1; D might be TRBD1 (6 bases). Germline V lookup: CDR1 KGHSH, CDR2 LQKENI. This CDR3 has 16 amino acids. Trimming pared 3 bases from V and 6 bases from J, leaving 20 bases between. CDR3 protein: CASSPNMDRGSSEAFF. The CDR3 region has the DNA TGTGCCAGCTCACCCAATATGGACAGAGGATCCTCTGAAGCTTTCTTT.

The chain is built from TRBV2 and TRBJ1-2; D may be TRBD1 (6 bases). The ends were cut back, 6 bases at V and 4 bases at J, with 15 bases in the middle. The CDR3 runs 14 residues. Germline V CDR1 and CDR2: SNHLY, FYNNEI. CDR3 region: CASSVLGGVYGYTF. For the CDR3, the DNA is TGTGCCAGCAGCGTCCTTGGGGGCGTCTATGGCTACACCTTC.

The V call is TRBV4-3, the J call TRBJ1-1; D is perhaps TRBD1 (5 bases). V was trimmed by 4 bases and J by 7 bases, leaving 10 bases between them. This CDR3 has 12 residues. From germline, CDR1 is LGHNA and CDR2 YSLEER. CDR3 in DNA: TGCGCCAGCAGCCGGCCGGGGGGTGAAGCTTTCTTT. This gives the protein CASSRPGGEAFF.

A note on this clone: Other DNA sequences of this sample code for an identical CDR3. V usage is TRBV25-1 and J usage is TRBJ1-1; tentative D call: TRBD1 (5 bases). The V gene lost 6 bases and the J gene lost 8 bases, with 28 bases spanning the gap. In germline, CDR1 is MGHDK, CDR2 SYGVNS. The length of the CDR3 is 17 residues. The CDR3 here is CASRKEGFFPLRSEAFF. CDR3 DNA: TGTGCCAGCAGGAAGGAGGGGTTTTTCCCCCTCCGATCCGAAGCTTTCTTT.

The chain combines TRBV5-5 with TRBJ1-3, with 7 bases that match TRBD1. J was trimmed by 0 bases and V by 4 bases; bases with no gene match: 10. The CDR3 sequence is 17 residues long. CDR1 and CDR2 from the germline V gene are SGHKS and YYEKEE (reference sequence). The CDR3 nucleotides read TGTGCCAGCAGCGGTTGGGACAGCGCCTTCTCTGGAAACACCATATATTTT. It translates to CASSGWDSAFSGNTIYF.

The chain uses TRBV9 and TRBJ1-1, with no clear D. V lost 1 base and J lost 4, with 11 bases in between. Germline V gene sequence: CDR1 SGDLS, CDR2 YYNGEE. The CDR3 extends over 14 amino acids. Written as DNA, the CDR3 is TGTGCCAGCAGCGTAACCGGGTTAGGCACTGAAGCTTTCTTT. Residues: CASSVTGLGTEAFF. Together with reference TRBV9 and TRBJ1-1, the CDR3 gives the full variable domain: DSGVTQTPKHLITATGQRVTLRCSPRSGDLSVYWYQQSLDQGLQFLIQYYNGEERAKGNILERFSAQQFPDLHSELNLSSLELGDSALYFCASSVTGLGTEAFFGQGTRLTVV.

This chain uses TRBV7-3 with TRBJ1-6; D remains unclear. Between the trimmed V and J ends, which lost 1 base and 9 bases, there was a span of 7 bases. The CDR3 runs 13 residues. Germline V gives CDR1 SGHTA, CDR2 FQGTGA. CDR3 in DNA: TGTGCCAGCAGCTTAAATCTAATTTCACCCCTCCACTTT. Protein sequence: CASSLNLISPLHF.

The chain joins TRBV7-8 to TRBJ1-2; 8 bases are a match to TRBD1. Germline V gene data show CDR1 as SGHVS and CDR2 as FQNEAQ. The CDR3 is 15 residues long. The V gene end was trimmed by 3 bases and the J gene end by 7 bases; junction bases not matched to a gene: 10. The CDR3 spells CASSLLGQGSFGYTF. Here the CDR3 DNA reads TGTGCCAGCAGCTTGCTCGGACAGGGTTCTTTTGGCTACACCTTC.

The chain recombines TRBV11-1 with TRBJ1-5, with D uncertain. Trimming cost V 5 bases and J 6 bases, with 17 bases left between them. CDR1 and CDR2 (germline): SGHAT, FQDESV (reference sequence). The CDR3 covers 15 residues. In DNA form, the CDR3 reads TGTGCCAGCAGCCCGGGTGGCTCCGAGGCTCAGCCCCAGCATTTT. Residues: CASSPGGSEAQPQHF. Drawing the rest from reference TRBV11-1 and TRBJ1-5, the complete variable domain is EAEVAQSPRYKITEKSQAVAFWCDPISGHATLYWYRQILGQGPELLVQFQDESVVDDSQLPKDRFSAERLKGVDSTLKIQPAELGDSAMYLCASSPGGSEAQPQHFGDGTRLSIL.

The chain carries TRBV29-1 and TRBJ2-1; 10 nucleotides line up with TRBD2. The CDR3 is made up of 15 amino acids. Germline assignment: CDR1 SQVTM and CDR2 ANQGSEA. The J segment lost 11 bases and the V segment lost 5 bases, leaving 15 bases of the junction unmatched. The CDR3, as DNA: TGCAGCGTTCTGAGCGGGGGGGCCCAACCCCCTAAGCAGTTCTTC. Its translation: CSVLSGGAQPPKQFF.

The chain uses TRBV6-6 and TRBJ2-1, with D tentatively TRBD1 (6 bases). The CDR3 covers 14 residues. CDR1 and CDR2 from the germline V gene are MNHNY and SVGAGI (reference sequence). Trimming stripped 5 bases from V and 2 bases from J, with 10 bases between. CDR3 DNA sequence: TGTGCCAGCAGTGACCGGGACACCTACAATGAGCAGTTCTTC. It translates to CASSDRDTYNEQFF.

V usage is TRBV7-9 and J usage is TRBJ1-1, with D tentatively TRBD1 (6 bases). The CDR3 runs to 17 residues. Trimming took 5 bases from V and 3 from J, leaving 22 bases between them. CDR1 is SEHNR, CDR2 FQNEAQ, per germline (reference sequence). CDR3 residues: CASSRIGQLKSYTEAFF. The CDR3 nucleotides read TGTGCCAGCAGCCGTATCGGACAGCTAAAATCATACACTGAAGCTTTCTTT.

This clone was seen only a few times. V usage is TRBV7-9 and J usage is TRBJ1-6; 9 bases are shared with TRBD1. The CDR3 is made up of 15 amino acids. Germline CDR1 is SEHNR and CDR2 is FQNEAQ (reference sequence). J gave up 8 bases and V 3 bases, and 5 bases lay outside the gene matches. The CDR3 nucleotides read TGTGCCAGCAGCTTCCCAGGACAGGGGTATTCACCCCTCCACTTT. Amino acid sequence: CASSFPGQGYSPLHF.

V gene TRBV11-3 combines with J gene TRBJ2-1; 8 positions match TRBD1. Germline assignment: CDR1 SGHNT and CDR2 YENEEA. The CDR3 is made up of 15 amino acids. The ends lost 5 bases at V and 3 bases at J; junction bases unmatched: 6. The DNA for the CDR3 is TGTGCCAGCAGCCCAGGGGGCGAAGACTACAATGAGCAGTTCTTC. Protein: CASSPGGEDYNEQFF.

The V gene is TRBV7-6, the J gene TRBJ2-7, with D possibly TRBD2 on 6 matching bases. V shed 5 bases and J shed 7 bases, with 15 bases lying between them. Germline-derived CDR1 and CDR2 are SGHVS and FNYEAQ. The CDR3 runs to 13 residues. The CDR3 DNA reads TGTGCCAGCAGCATAGGACCGGCGGGGGAGCAGTACTTC. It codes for CASSIGPAGEQYF.

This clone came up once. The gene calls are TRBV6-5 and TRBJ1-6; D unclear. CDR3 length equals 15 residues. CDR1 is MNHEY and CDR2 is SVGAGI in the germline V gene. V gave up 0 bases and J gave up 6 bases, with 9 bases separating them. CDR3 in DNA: TGTGCCAGCAGTTACTCGACGGAGACTAATTCACCCCTCCACTTT. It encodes CASSYSTETNSPLHF.

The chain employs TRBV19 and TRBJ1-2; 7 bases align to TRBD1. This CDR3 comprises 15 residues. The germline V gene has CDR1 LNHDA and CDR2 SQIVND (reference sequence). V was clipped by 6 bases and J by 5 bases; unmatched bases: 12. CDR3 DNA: TGTGCCAGTAGCCCTGCCGGGACAGAGAAATATGGCTACACCTTC. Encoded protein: CASSPAGTEKYGYTF.